These 22 T cell receptor beta chains were all obtained from the same sample, sequenced in a study of memory CD4+ T cells and cytomegalovirus serostatus. The sort gate was single viable CD3+CD4+CD8-CD45RO+ cells for memory CD4+ T cells. Clones were read by immunoSEQ multiplex PCR, and TCRdb kept only the in-frame ones, dropping some. The table records around 54,000 clones, 60% to 80% of them present only once. The material sequenced was memory CD4+ T cells from blood. The receptors derive from an adult in good health and CMV-seronegative.

The rearrangement joins TRBV7-9 to TRBJ2-5; D ambiguous. V lost 5 bases to trimming and J lost 5 bases, with 6 bases between them. The CDR3 consists of 11 residues. In germline, CDR1 is SEHNR, CDR2 FQNEAQ (reference sequence). CDR3 sequence (DNA): TGTGCCAGCAGCCACGGGGAGACCCAGTACTTC. Protein: CASSHGETQYF.

The gene calls are TRBV7-8 and TRBJ1-1; 8 bases are a match to TRBD1. The junction had 5 bases not matched to a gene; V was cut back by 4 bases and J by 1 base. Germline-derived CDR1 and CDR2 are SGHVS and FQNEAQ. CDR3 length equals 15 residues. This CDR3 reads CASSSTGDGNTEAFF. CDR3 nucleotide sequence: TGTGCCAGCAGCTCGACAGGGGACGGGAACACTGAAGCTTTCTTT.

J is TRBJ1-1 and V is TRBV19, with TRBD1 as a possible D gene (5 bases). The CDR3 length is 15 residues. Germline V gene lookup returns CDR1 LNHDA and CDR2 SQIVND (reference sequence). V was trimmed by 6 bases and J by 0 bases, leaving 14 bases between them. For the CDR3, the DNA is TGTGCCAGTAGCCTGCCGGGACGAATGAACACTGAAGCTTTCTTT. Translating gives CASSLPGRMNTEAFF.

V gene TRBV2 combines with J gene TRBJ1-5; D uncertain. The CDR3 sequence is 13 residues long. V lost 3 bases and J 4 bases, leaving 7 bases between the germline ends. CDR1 is SNHLY and CDR2 is FYNNEI in the germline V gene. The CDR3 DNA follows: TGTGCCAGCAGTGACGGGGAGAATCAGCCCCAGCATTTT. The encoded protein is CASSDGENQPQHF.

The rearrangement links TRBV2 to TRBJ1-6; the D gene is possibly TRBD1 (5 bases). Germline V gene lookup returns CDR1 SNHLY and CDR2 FYNNEI. The CDR3 is 13 amino acids. V was cut by 5 bases and J by 7 bases, with 9 bases left in between. CDR3 residues: CASSQGYNSPLHF. The CDR3 nucleotides are TGTGCCAGCAGTCAGGGTTACAATTCACCCCTCCACTTT.

This clone has more than one count but fewer than ten. The V call is TRBV29-1, the J call TRBJ1-1; 7 bases line up with TRBD1. The CDR3 is 13 amino acids. CDR1 and CDR2 from the germline V gene are SQVTM and ANQGSEA. The DNA for the CDR3 is TGCACCGGCAGAGGGACAGCGAACACTGAAGCTTTCTTT. Residues: CTGRGTANTEAFF.

The chain recombines TRBV11-2 with TRBJ2-1; a weak D match, TRBD2 (6 bases). Germline CDR1 is SGHAT and CDR2 is FQNNGV. Trimming stripped 6 bases from V and 6 bases from J, with 18 bases between. This CDR3 is 15 amino acids long. The CDR3 coding sequence is TGTGCCAGCAGTCTTAGCGGACCGGAGGGCAATGAGCAGTTCTTC. It codes for CASSLSGPEGNEQFF.

The chain combines TRBV7-9 with TRBJ2-7; D is unresolved. Germline CDR1 SEHNR, CDR2 FQNEAQ (reference sequence). The CDR3 has 13 residues. The germline V and J ends were trimmed by 6 bases and 6 bases, with 15 bases remaining between them. CDR3 sequence (DNA): TGTGCCAGCAGACCTACCTTTGGGATCGAGCAGTACTTC. It translates to CASRPTFGIEQYF.

This CDR3 reads CASSTDRLVFSGELFF. CDR3 coding DNA: TGTGCCAGTAGTACGGACAGATTAGTTTTTTCCGGGGAGCTGTTTTTT. J is TRBJ2-2 and V is TRBV19; TRBD1 is a possible D gene (6 bases). Germline CDR1 LNHDA, CDR2 SQIVND (reference sequence). Deletions cut 4 bases from V and 6 bases from J, with 18 bases between. The CDR3 is 16 amino acids.

The chain couples TRBV10-2 to TRBJ2-7; 7 bases line up with TRBD1. The germline CDR1 and CDR2 sequences are WSHSY and SAAADI. V shed 6 bases and J 2 bases; nucleotides not matched to a gene: 13. This CDR3 has 16 amino acids. In DNA, the CDR3 is TGCGCCAGCAGACCCCCTGCGACAGGGCTCCCCTACGAGCAGTACTTC. This gives the protein CASRPPATGLPYEQYF.

A few counts support this clone. The J gene is TRBJ1-1, the V gene TRBV4-1; TRBD1 is a possible D gene (5 bases). The germline V gene has CDR1 MGHRA and CDR2 YSYEKL. Between the trimmed V and J ends, which lost 0 bases and 7 bases, there was a span of 15 bases. The CDR3 is 15 amino acids. The CDR3 nucleotides read TGCGCCAGCAGCCAAGATAGGCGGGGCGGAAGTGAAGCTTTCTTT. It specifies CASSQDRRGGSEAFF.

The genes are TRBV2 and TRBJ2-1; TRBD2 matches 8 bases. V shed 0 bases, J shed 5 bases, and the junction held 3 bases outside the gene matches. CDR1 is SNHLY and CDR2 is FYNNEI in the germline V gene. CDR3 length: 15 residues. The CDR3 region has the DNA TGTGCCAGCAGTGAAGCACTAGCGGCGAACAATGAGCAGTTCTTC. Translation: CASSEALAANNEQFF.

This clone has a handful of counts. The chain joins TRBV18 to TRBJ1-3; TRBD1 might be the D (5 bases). The CDR3 extends over 17 amino acids. V dropped 2 bases and J dropped 0 bases, with 14 bases sitting between them. Germline V gene sequence: CDR1 KGHSH, CDR2 LQKENI. Here the CDR3 reads CASSPSSRDGSGNTIYF. CDR3 DNA sequence: TGTGCCAGCTCACCATCTTCCCGGGACGGCTCTGGAAACACCATATATTTT.

The CDR3 DNA follows: TGTGCCAGCTCACCCTCGGCGGGATCGATAGATACGCAGTATTTT. As protein: CASSPSAGSIDTQYF. V usage is TRBV18 and J usage is TRBJ2-3; possibly TRBD2 for D (6 bases). Per the germline V gene, CDR1 is KGHSH and CDR2 is LQKENI. CDR3 length: 15 amino acids. Trimming shortened V by 3 bases and J by 5 bases, and 15 bases separated the two germline ends.

The chain links TRBV28 to TRBJ1-4; possible D gene TRBD1, 5 bases. Germline CDR1 MDHEN, CDR2 SYDVKM. V was shortened by 2 bases and J by 4 bases, with 17 bases between the two germline ends. The CDR3 length is 17 residues. The CDR3 region is CASSLLSGRGNNEKLFF. The CDR3 DNA sequence: TGTGCCAGCAGTTTACTCTCCGGACGGGGGAATAATGAAAAACTGTTTTTT.

The chain employs TRBV27 and TRBJ2-2; 7 bases align to TRBD2. The CDR3 is 18 residues long. J was trimmed by 3 bases and V by 6 bases; bases with no gene match: 16. CDR1 is MNHEY, CDR2 SMNVEV, per germline (reference sequence). The chain's CDR3 is CASSTHKRSGVDTGELFF. The CDR3 DNA reads TGTGCCAGCAGCACCCATAAACGCAGCGGGGTTGACACCGGGGAGCTGTTTTTT.

V usage is TRBV6-5 and J usage is TRBJ1-3; 7 positions match TRBD1. CDR1 is MNHEY, CDR2 SVGAGI, per germline. Losses at the gene ends were 6 bases for V and 0 bases for J; bases not matched to a gene: 5. CDR3 size: 15 residues. CDR3 nucleotides: TGTGCCAGCAGAACAGGGACAGACTCTGGAAACACCATATATTTT. It translates to CASRTGTDSGNTIYF.

This sequence joins TRBV21-1 and TRBJ2-5; the DNA was not used to check the table's D call, TRBD1. TRBV21-1 corresponds to a pseudogene. The CDR3 runs to 15 residues. CDR3 in amino acids: CASRPIRDTQETQYF. The CDR3 DNA sequence: TGTGCCAGCAGACCTATCCGGGACACACAAGAGACCCAGTACTTC.

The J gene is TRBJ1-5, the V gene TRBV19; the D gene is possibly TRBD1 (6 bases). Germline values: CDR1 LNHDA, CDR2 SQIVND (reference sequence). The CDR3 totals 15 residues. Trimming took 3 bases from V and 4 from J, leaving 13 bases between them. The DNA for the CDR3 is TGTGCCAGTAGTATCTCAGGGGTATGGAATCAGCCCCAGCATTTT. As protein: CASSISGVWNQPQHF.

This chain connects TRBV7-9 to TRBJ2-1, with 10 bases fitting TRBD2. The CDR3 extends over 14 amino acids. The V gene's germline CDR1 is SEHNR and CDR2 FQNEAQ (reference sequence). V shed 6 bases and J 5 bases; nucleotides not matched to a gene: 4. CDR3 region: CASSRLAGDNEQFF. The DNA of the CDR3 is TGTGCCAGCAGTCGTCTAGCGGGAGACAATGAGCAGTTCTTC.

The gene calls are TRBV11-2 and TRBJ2-3, with D possibly being TRBD2 (5 bases). Trimming stripped 4 bases from V and 5 bases from J, with 19 bases between. This CDR3 has 16 residues. CDR1 SGHAT and CDR2 FQNNGV come from the germline V gene. The CDR3 DNA reads as TGTGCCAGCAGCTCCCGAACCTCGACGGCGGGAGATACGCAGTATTTT. This codes for CASSSRTSTAGDTQYF.

The chain employs TRBV28 and TRBJ1-2; 9 nucleotides align to TRBD1. There are 16 residues in the CDR3. Germline CDR1 reads MDHEN; CDR2 reads SYDVKM. J was trimmed by 6 bases and V by 4 bases; bases with no gene match: 12. This CDR3 is CASSWGTGSRSNGYTF. CDR3 in DNA: TGTGCCAGCAGTTGGGGGACAGGGTCTCGGTCGAATGGCTACACCTTC.